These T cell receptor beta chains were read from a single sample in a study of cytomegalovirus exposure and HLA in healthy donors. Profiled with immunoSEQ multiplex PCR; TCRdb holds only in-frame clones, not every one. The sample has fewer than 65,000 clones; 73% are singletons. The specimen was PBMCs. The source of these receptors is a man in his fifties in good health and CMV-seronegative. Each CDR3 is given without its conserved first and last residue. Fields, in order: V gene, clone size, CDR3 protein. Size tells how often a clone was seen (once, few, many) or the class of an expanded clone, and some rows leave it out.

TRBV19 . ASSIKRNSNYGYT
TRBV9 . ASSVAPGGTYEQY
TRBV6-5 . ASSYGPGSYEQY
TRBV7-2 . ASSSGGFEKLF
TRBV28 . AGRGVWQGSYEQY
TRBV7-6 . ASSIGTGFMNTEAF
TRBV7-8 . ASSERTSDSYEQY
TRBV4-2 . ASSQDAGGGSMRSYEQY
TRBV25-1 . ASSEFGAQGNEQF
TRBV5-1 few ASSLTSTGFGELF
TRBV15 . ATSRSPFGLAGGQFTDTQY
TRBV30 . AWSVLGRADTQY
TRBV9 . ASSVEGGPEAF
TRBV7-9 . ASRASGGSQNIQY
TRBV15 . ATSRDFAVNTEAF
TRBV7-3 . ASSLKGVWAEAF
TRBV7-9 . ASSLLVREGGYT
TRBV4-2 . ASSQVKGLGGETQY
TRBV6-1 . ASSDWRGRETQY
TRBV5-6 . ASSLQGAIRYEQY
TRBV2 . ASTPSGGTDTQY
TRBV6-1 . ASSEYRAYGYT
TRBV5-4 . ASSLASGIRTDTQY
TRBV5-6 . ASGFGGSSGNTIY
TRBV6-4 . ASSPTPGSNQPQH
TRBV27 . ASSFDPGANYGYT
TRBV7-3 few ASSLRVGGYGYT
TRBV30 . AWSVAGTGREQY
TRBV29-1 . SVVRRRTGRFESPGAKY
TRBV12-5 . ASGLEGQPSYGYT
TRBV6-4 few ASRNPGWGYT
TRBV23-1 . ASSQSRGLYNEQF
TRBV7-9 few ASSPEAGEAF
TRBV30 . AWSEWGQNTEAF
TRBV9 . ASSSNSGTGGSETQY
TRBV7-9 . ASSTIYWTQY
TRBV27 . ASSSGGNTEAF
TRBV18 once ASSPRGGVYEQY
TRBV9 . ASSVGKPTSGGLNTDTQY
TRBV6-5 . ASSQGADYGYT
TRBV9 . ASSATGSTEKLF
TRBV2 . ASRHHTSGGAKNIQY
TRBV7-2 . ASSLGFSYNEQF
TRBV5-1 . ASSLGQGTGELF